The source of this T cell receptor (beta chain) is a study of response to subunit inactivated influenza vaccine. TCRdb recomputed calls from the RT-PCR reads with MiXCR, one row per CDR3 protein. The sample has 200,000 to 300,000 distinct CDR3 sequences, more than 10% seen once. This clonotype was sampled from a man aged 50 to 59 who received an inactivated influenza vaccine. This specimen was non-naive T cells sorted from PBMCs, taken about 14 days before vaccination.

For the CDR3, the DNA is TGTGCCAGCGGATGGGGGTTAGATGAGCAGTTCTTC. This codes for CASGWGLDEQFF. V usage is TRBV12-3 or TRBV12-4 and J usage is TRBJ2-1; D could derive from TRBD1 or TRBD2 (5 bases each). This CDR3 region has 12 residues. V was pared by 8 bases and J by 8 bases, with 13 bases between.